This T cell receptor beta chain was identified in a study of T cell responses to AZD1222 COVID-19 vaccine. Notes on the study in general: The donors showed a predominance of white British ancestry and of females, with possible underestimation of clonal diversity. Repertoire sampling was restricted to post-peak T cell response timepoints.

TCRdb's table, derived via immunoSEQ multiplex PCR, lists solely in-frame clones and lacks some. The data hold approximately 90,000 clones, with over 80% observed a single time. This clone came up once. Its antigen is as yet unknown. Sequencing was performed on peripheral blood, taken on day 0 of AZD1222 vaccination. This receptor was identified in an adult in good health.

CDR3 coding DNA: TGTGCCTGGAGTGTAGGGACAGGGGGGTATGGCTACACCTTC. Translating it yields CAWSVGTGGYGYTF. The chain employs TRBV30 and TRBJ1-2; 11 bases align to TRBD1. CDR3 length: 14 residues. The germline V gene has CDR1 GTSNPN and CDR2 SVGIG (reference sequence). The junction had 2 bases not matched to a gene; V was cut back by 0 bases and J by 5 bases.